Sequencing of this T cell receptor beta chain was carried out in a study of blood T cell repertoires in COVID-19. Study in general: Some COVID-19 samples were acute and others convalescent; all came from the United States, Italy and Spain. T cells, B-cell-depleted T cells, or PBMCs supplied cDNA or gDNA.

This table comes from immunoSEQ multiplex PCR, and its TCRdb copy is limited to in-frame clones, with some not included. The sample contains a few hundred thousand clones, around 80% of which appear only once. Germline trimming cut 10 bases from V and 5 bases from J; bases unmatched to any gene: 10. The CDR3 extends over 13 amino acids. CDR1 SNHLY and CDR2 FYNNEI come from the germline V gene. The source of this sequence is a human donor in a cohort sampled during active COVID-19. The chain combines TRBV2 with TRBJ1-1; the match to TRBD1 covers 7 bases. What was sequenced was peripheral blood. CDR3 sequence: CANARGLDTEAFF. CDR3 in DNA: TGTGCCAATGCGAGGGGGCTGGATACTGAAGCTTTCTTT.